Shown below are 17 T cell receptor beta chains from a single sample sequenced in a study of cytomegalovirus exposure and HLA in healthy donors. The PCR was carried out with 60 Vbeta primers and 13 Jbeta primers. Method: immunoSEQ multiplex PCR; TCRdb's copy keeps in-frame clones and lacks some. The sample lists over 90,000 clones, over 75% seen once, with about 5.5% in the top ten. Input material: PBMCs. The receptors stem from a man aged 35 to 55 in good health and CMV-seropositive.

This chain links TRBV15 with TRBJ1-4; tentative D call: TRBD1 (5 bases). This CDR3 has 18 amino acids. From germline, CDR1 is LNHNV and CDR2 YYDKDF (reference sequence). V dropped 1 base and J dropped 0 bases, with 15 bases sitting between them. The CDR3 bases are TGTGCCACCAGCAGAGTGCAGGGTGCGTTCGCAACTAATGAAAAACTGTTTTTT. The encoded protein is CATSRVQGAFATNEKLFF.

This chain joins TRBV19 and TRBJ1-2, with 7 nucleotides matching TRBD1. CDR1 is LNHDA, CDR2 SQIVND, per germline (reference sequence). The CDR3 totals 14 residues. V trimming: 7 bases; J trimming: 8 bases; junction bases outside the gene matches: 13. In DNA, the CDR3 is TGTGCCAGTATCCCAGAGACAGGGATATCCGGCTACACCTTC. Its protein is CASIPETGISGYTF.

The chain recombines TRBV15 with TRBJ2-2, with D perhaps matching TRBD2 (6 bases). Germline loops: CDR1 LNHNV, CDR2 YYDKDF (reference sequence). Trimming removed 3 bases from V and 4 bases from J, with 12 bases in between. The CDR3 sequence is 15 residues long. CDR3 nucleotides: TGTGCCACCAGCAGTGCGGGACCGCTCACCGGGGAGCTGTTTTTT. Translation gives CATSSAGPLTGELFF. Full variable domain (rest looked up from reference TRBV15 and TRBJ2-2): DAMVIQNPRYQVTQFGKPVTLSCSQTLNHNVMYWYQQKSSQAPKLLFHYYDKDFNNEADTPDNFQSRRPNTSFCFLDIRSPGLGDTAMYLCATSSAGPLTGELFFGEGSRLTVL.

This clone came up a few times. This rearrangement joins TRBV4-1 to TRBJ2-7; 8 nucleotides align to TRBD1. CDR3 length: 15 residues. V was clipped by 0 bases and J by 6 bases; unmatched bases: 7. CDR1 and CDR2 (germline): MGHRA, YSYEKL. This CDR3 reads CASSQEGGTGIEQYF. The CDR3 DNA is TGCGCCAGCAGCCAAGAAGGAGGGACAGGCATCGAGCAGTACTTC.

This clone was counted between two and nine times. This rearrangement joins TRBV5-4 to TRBJ1-2; TRBD1 agrees at 10 bases. Unmatched junction bases numbered 8, after V lost 3 bases and J lost 6 bases. From germline, CDR1 is SGHNT and CDR2 YYREEE (reference sequence). The CDR3 is 15 residues long. The CDR3 here is CASSWPGDRGNGYTF. CDR3 DNA sequence: TGTGCCAGCAGCTGGCCGGGGGACAGGGGTAATGGCTACACCTTC.

The genes are TRBV9 and TRBJ2-3, with 11 bases that match TRBD2. The V gene's germline CDR1 is SGDLS and CDR2 YYNGEE. V gave up 0 bases and J gave up 5 bases; unmatched junction bases: 5. CDR3 length equals 16 residues. This CDR3 reads CASSVASLAGGDTQYF. As DNA, the CDR3 is TGTGCCAGCAGCGTAGCTTCCCTAGCGGGGGGAGATACGCAGTATTTT.

The count of this clone is one. The chain carries TRBV27 and TRBJ1-1; 7 bases fit TRBD1. Per germline, CDR1 MNHEY and CDR2 SMNVEV (reference sequence). Trimming removed 2 bases from V and 5 bases from J; junction bases left unmatched: 11. The CDR3 runs 16 residues. CDR3 sequence reads: CASSLRQGSGVTEAFF. The DNA of the CDR3 is TGTGCCAGCAGTTTACGACAGGGCTCCGGTGTAACTGAAGCTTTCTTT.

This clone has more than one count but fewer than ten. V is TRBV6-5 and J is TRBJ2-7; 8 bases agree with TRBD2. From germline, CDR1 is MNHEY and CDR2 SVGAGI. After removal of 7 bases from V and 2 bases from J, the junction contained 7 bases not matched to a gene. The CDR3 is 14 amino acids. In nucleotides, the CDR3 is TGTGCCAGCACCCTTAGCGGGACCACCTACGAGCAGTACTTC. Residues: CASTLSGTTYEQYF.

This clone was observed once. This chain connects TRBV7-6 to TRBJ1-4; D might be TRBD1 (6 bases). The CDR3 is 14 residues long. Between the trimmed V and J ends, which lost 6 bases and 6 bases, there was a span of 14 bases. Looked up from germline, CDR1 is SGHVS and CDR2 is FNYEAQ. In DNA form, the CDR3 reads TGTGCCAGCAGGGGAGGGGGGGCGGATGAAAAACTGTTTTTT. Translation gives CASRGGGADEKLFF.

The chain employs TRBV6-6 and TRBJ2-7; maybe TRBD2 (6 bases). Looked up from germline, CDR1 is MNHNY and CDR2 is SVGAGI (reference sequence). V lost 4 bases and J lost 3, with 13 bases in between. The CDR3 consists of 14 residues. The chain's CDR3 is CASSFSGTLYEQYF. The CDR3, as DNA: TGTGCCAGCAGTTTTAGCGGTACCCTCTACGAGCAGTACTTC.

The chain uses TRBV30 and TRBJ1-2; possible D gene TRBD1, 6 bases. CDR3 size: 13 residues. V lost 4 bases, J lost 6 bases, and 15 bases lay in between. The V gene's germline CDR1 is GTSNPN and CDR2 SVGIG (reference sequence). This chain's CDR3 is CAWTEGGGDGYTF. CDR3 DNA: TGTGCCTGGACCGAGGGGGGAGGGGATGGCTACACCTTC.

This chain links TRBV15 with TRBJ1-2; 9 bases match TRBD1. The CDR3 is 16 amino acids. J lost 0 bases, V lost 6 bases, and 8 bases had no gene match. CDR1 LNHNV and CDR2 YYDKDF come from the germline V gene (reference sequence). CDR3 in amino acids: CATRNGQGKTNYGYTF. As DNA, the CDR3 is TGTGCCACCAGGAACGGACAGGGGAAAACTAACTATGGCTACACCTTC.

Only one count was recorded for this clone. The chain joins TRBV27 to TRBJ1-5, with D uncertain. Per the germline V gene, CDR1 is MNHEY and CDR2 is SMNVEV (reference sequence). Trimming left V 2 bases short and J 7 bases short, with 9 bases between. CDR3 length: 13 residues. The CDR3 sequence: CASSLMIEQPQHF. CDR3 in DNA: TGTGCCAGCAGTTTAATGATAGAGCAGCCCCAGCATTTT.

This clone was found once. Other DNA sequences in this specimen translate into the identical CDR3. V gene TRBV5-4 combines with J gene TRBJ2-7; possible D gene TRBD2, 6 bases. V was shortened by 6 bases and J by 4 bases, with 17 bases between the two germline ends. Looked up from germline, CDR1 is SGHNT and CDR2 is YYREEE (reference sequence). The CDR3 is made up of 14 amino acids. The CDR3 region has the DNA TGTGCCAGCAATAGGAGGGGACGGGAGTACGAGCAGTACTTC. Its translation is CASNRRGREYEQYF.

This chain uses TRBV10-3 with TRBJ2-7; 9 bases fit TRBD1. In germline, CDR1 is ENHRY, CDR2 SYGVKD. The CDR3 is made up of 15 amino acids. Trimming took 10 bases from V and 3 from J; bases not matched to a gene: 13. The CDR3, as DNA: TGTGCCACTGCGGAACCGGGACAGGGCTACTACGAGCAGTACTTC. As protein: CATAEPGQGYYEQYF.

V and J are TRBV10-3 and TRBJ1-3; D gene ambiguous. V was shortened by 7 bases and J by 2 bases, with 12 bases between the two germline ends. CDR1 ENHRY and CDR2 SYGVKD come from the germline V gene. CDR3 length equals 14 residues. The CDR3 protein is CAINPTNTGNTIYF. The CDR3 DNA reads as TGTGCCATCAACCCCACAAATACTGGAAACACCATATATTTT.

The J gene is TRBJ2-1, the V gene TRBV21-1; no check of the table's D call, TRBD2, against the DNA was made. TRBV21-1 is flagged as a pseudogene. This CDR3 is 18 amino acids long. The CDR3 nucleotides are TGTGCCAGCAGCAAAAAGACTAGCGGGAGGGTCCCCTACAATGAGCAGTTCTTC. Protein product: CASSKKTSGRVPYNEQFF.